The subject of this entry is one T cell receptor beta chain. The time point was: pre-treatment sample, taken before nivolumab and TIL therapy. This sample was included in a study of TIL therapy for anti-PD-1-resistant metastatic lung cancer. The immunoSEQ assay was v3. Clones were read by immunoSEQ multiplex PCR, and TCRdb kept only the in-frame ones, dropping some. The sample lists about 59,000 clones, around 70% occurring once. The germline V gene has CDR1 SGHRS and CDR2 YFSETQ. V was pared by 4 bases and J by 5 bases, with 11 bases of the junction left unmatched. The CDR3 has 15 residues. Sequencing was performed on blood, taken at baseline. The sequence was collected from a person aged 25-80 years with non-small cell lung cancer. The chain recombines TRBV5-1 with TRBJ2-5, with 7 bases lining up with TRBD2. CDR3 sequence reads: CASSPGYGGSETQYF. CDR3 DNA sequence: TGCGCCAGCAGCCCCGGATACGGGGGGTCTGAGACCCAGTACTTC. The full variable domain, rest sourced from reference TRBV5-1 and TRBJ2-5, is KAGVTQTPRYLIKTRGQQVTLSCSPISGHRSVSWYQQTPGQGLQFLFEYFSETQRNKGNFPGRFSGRQFSNSRSEMNVSTLELGDSALYLCASSPGYGGSETQYFGPGTRLLVL.